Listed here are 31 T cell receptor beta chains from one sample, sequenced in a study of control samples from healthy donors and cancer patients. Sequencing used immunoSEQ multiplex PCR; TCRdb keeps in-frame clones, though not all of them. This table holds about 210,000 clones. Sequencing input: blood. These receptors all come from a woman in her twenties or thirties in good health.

The CDR3 DNA reads as TGTGCCAGCAGTCCGTTAAGCGGGGTCTACGAGCAGTACTTC. This encodes CASSPLSGVYEQYF. This rearrangement joins TRBV7-2 to TRBJ2-7; 7 bases are shared with TRBD2. J gave up 3 bases and V 6 bases, and 8 bases lay outside the gene matches. Germline assignment: CDR1 SGHTA and CDR2 FQGNSA. This CDR3 has 14 amino acids. The full variable domain, in which reference TRBV7-2 and TRBJ2-7 provide the parts outside the CDR3, is GAGVSQSPSNKVTEKGKDVELRCDPISGHTALYWYRQSLGQGLEFLIYFQGNSAPDKSGLPSDRFSAERTGGSVSTLTIQRTQQEDSAVYLCASSPLSGVYEQYFGPGTRLTVT.

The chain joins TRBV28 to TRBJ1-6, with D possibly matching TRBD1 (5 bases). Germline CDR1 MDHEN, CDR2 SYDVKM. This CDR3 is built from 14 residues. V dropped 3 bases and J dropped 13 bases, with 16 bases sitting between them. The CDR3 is CASSFIGGERPLHF. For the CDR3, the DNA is TGTGCCAGCAGTTTTATTGGAGGGGAGCGGCCCCTCCACTTT.

CDR3 residues: CASSFRRIDTQYF. DNA for the CDR3: TGTGCCAGCAGTTTCAGACGAATAGATACGCAGTATTTT. V and J are TRBV12-3 or TRBV12-4 and TRBJ2-3, with D unresolved. V lost 3 bases and J lost 5, with 9 bases in between. This CDR3 contains 13 residues.

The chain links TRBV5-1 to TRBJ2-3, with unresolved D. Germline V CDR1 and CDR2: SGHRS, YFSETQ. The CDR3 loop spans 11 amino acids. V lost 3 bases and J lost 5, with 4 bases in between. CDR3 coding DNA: TGCGCCAGCAGCTGGGGAGATACGCAGTATTTT. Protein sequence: CASSWGDTQYF.

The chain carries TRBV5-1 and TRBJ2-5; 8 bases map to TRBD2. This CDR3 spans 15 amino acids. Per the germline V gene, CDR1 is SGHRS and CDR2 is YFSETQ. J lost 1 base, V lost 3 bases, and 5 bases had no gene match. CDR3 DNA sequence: TGCGCCAGCAGCTACTTAGCGGGGACCCAAGAGACCCAGTACTTC. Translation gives CASSYLAGTQETQYF.

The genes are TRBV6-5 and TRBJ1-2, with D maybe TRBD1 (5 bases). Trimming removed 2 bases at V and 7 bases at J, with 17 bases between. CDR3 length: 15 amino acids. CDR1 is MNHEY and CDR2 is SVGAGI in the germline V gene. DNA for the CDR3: TGTGCCAGCAGTTACGCACGTTATCAGGGTGTTGGCTACACCTTC. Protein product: CASSYARYQGVGYTF.

The CDR3 sequence is CATSRDQKPQHF. The CDR3 coding sequence is TGTGCCACCAGCAGAGATCAAAAGCCCCAGCATTTT. The chain carries TRBV15 and TRBJ1-5; no clear D. Trimming pared 0 bases from V and 8 bases from J, leaving 5 bases between. Germline CDR1 is LNHNV and CDR2 is YYDKDF (reference sequence). This CDR3 has 12 residues.

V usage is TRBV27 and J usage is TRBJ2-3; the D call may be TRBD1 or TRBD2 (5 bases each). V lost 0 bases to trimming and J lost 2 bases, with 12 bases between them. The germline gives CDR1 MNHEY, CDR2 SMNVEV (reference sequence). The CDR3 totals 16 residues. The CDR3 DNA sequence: TGTGCCAGCAGTTTATCTTCGGGGCCCCTCACAGATACGCAGTATTTT. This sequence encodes CASSLSSGPLTDTQYF.

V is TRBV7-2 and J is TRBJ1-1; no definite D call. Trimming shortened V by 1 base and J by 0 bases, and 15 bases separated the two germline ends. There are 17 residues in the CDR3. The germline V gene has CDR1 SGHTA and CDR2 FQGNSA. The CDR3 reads CASSLEVVYRLNTEAFF. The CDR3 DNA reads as TGTGCCAGCAGCTTAGAAGTTGTCTACAGATTGAACACTGAAGCTTTCTTT.

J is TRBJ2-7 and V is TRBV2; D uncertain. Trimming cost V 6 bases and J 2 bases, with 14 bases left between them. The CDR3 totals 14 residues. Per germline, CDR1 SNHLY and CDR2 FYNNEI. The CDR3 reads CASSGPDLAYEQYF. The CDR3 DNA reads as TGTGCCAGCAGCGGCCCGGACCTAGCCTACGAGCAGTACTTC.

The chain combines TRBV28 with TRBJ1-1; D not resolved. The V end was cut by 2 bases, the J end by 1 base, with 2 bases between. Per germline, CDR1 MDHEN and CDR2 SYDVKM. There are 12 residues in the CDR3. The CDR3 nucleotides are TGTGCCAGCAGTTTAAAGAACACTGAAGCTTTCTTT. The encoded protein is CASSLKNTEAFF. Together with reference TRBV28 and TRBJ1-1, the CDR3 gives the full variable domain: DVKVTQSSRYLVKRTGEKVFLECVQDMDHENMFWYRQDPGLGLRLIYFSYDVKMKEKGDIPEGYSVSREKKERFSLILESASTNQTSMYLCASSLKNTEAFFGQGTRLTVV.

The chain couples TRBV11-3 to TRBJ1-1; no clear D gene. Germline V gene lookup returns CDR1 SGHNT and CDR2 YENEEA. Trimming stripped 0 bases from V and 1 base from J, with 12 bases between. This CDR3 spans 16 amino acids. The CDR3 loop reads CASSLDWTGENTEAFF. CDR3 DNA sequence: TGTGCCAGCAGCTTAGATTGGACCGGGGAGAACACTGAAGCTTTCTTT.

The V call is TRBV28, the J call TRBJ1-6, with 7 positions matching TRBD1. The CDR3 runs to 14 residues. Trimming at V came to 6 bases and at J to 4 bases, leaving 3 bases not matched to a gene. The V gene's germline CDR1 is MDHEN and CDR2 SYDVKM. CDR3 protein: CASSNRGYNSPLHF. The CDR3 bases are TGTGCCAGCAGCAACAGGGGATATAATTCACCCCTCCACTTT.

The CDR3 DNA reads as TGTGCCAGCAGTTCCGGGACAGGCAATAATTCACCCCTCCACTTT. Amino acids: CASSSGTGNNSPLHF. This rearrangement joins TRBV6-5 to TRBJ1-6; 8 bases fit TRBD1. The germline V gene has CDR1 MNHEY and CDR2 SVGAGI. With 4 bases clipped from V and 5 bases from J, the junction kept 4 bases outside the gene matches. The CDR3 is made up of 15 amino acids.

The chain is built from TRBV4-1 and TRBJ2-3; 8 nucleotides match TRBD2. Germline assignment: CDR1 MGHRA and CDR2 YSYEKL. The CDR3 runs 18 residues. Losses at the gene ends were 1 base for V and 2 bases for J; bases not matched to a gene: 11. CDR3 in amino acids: CASSQGGGGRGSTDTQYF. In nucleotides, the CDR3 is TGCGCCAGCAGCCAAGGGGGCGGGGGGCGAGGGTCCACAGATACGCAGTATTTT.

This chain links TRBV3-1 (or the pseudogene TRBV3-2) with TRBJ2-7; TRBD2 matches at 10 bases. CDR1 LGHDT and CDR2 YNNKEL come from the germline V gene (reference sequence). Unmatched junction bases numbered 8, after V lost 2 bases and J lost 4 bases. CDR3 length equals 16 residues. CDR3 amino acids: CASSQLAGACSYEQYF. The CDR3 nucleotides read TGTGCCAGCAGCCAACTAGCGGGGGCCTGTAGTTACGAGCAGTACTTC.

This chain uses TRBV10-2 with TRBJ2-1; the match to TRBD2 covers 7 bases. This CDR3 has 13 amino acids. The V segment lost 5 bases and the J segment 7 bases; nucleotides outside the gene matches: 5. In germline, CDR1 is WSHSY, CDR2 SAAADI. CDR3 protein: CASSLPGGNEQFF. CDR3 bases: TGCGCCAGCAGTCTTCCGGGGGGAAATGAGCAGTTCTTC.

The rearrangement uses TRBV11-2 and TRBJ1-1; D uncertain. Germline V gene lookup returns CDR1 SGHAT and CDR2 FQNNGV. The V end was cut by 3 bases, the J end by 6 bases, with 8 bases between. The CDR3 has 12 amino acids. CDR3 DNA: TGTGCCAGCAGCTTGCAGCGGGCTGAAGCTTTCTTT. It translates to CASSLQRAEAFF.

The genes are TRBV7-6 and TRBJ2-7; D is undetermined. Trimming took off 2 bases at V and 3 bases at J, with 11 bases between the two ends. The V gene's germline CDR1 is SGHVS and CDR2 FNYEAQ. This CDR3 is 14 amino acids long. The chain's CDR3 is CASSLSGPFYEQYF. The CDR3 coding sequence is TGTGCCAGCAGCTTATCCGGGCCATTCTACGAGCAGTACTTC.

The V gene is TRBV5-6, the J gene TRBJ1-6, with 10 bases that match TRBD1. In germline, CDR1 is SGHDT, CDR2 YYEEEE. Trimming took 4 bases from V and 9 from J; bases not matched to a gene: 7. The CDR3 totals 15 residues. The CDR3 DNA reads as TGTGCCAGCAGCAAGAAAGGGACAGGGGTTTCACCCCTCCACTTT. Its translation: CASSKKGTGVSPLHF.

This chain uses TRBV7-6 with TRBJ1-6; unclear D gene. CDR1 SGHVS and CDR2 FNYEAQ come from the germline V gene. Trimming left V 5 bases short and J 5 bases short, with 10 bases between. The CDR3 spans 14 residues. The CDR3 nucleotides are TGTGCCAGCAGCCTCAGGATGGATAATTCACCCCTCCACTTT. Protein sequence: CASSLRMDNSPLHF.

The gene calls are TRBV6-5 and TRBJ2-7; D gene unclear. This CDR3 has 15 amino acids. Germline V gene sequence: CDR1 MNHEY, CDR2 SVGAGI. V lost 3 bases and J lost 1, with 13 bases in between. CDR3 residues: CASSYSVKSSYEQYF. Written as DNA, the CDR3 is TGTGCCAGCAGTTATTCAGTAAAAAGTTCCTACGAGCAGTACTTC.

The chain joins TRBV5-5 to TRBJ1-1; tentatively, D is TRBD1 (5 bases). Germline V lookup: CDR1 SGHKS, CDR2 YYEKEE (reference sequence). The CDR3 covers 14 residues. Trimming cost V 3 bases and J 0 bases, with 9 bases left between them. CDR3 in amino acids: CASSSGILNTEAFF. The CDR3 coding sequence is TGTGCCAGCAGCTCAGGGATCTTGAACACTGAAGCTTTCTTT.

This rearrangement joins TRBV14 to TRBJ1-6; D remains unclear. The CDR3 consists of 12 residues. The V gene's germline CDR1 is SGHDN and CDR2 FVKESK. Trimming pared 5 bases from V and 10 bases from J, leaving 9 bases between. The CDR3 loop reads CASSANPSPLHF. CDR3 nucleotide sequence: TGTGCCAGCAGCGCCAACCCCTCACCCCTCCACTTT.

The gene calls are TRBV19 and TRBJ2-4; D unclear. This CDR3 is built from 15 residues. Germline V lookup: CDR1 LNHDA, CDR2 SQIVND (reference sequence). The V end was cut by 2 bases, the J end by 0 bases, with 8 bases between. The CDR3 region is CASSIKGIAKNIQYF. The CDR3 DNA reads TGTGCCAGTAGTATAAAAGGGATAGCCAAAAACATTCAGTACTTC. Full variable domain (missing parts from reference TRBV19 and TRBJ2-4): DGGITQSPKYLFRKEGQNVTLSCEQNLNHDAMYWYRQDPGQGLRLIYYSQIVNDFQKGDIAEGYSVSREKKESFPLTVTSAQKNPTAFYLCASSIKGIAKNIQYFGAGTRLSVL.

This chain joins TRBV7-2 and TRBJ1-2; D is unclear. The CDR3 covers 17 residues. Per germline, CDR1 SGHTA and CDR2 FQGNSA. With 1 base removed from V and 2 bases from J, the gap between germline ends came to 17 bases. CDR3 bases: TGTGCCAGCAGCTTAGGCATTACAGTTCGAACGAACTATGGCTACACCTTC. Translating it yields CASSLGITVRTNYGYTF.

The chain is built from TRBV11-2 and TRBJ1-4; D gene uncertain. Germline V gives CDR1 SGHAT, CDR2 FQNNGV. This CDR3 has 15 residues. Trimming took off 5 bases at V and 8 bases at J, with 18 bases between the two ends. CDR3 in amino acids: CASSASGGVGEKLFF. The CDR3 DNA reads TGTGCCAGCAGCGCCTCGGGCGGGGTTGGCGAAAAACTGTTTTTT.

The CDR3 DNA reads TGTGCCAGCAGTTTGCTACAGGGGGGACTATACGAGCAGTACTTC. Its protein is CASSLLQGGLYEQYF. This sequence joins TRBV28 and TRBJ2-7; TRBD1 might be the D (8 bases). Between the trimmed V and J ends, which lost 3 bases and 4 bases, there was a span of 16 bases. CDR1 and CDR2 from the germline V gene are MDHEN and SYDVKM. The CDR3 has 15 amino acids.

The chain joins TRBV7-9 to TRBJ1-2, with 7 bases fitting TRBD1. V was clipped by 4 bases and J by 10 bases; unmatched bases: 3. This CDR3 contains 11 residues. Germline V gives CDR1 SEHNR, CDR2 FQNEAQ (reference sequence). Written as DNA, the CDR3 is TGTGCCAGCAGCTACAGGGGTGCCTACACCTTC. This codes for CASSYRGAYTF.

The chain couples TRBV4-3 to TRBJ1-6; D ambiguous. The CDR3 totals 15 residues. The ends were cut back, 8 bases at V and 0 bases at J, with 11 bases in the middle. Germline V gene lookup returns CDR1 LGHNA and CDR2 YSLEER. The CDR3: CASRDSSSYNSPLHF. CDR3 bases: TGCGCCAGCCGCGATTCGAGCTCCTATAATTCACCCCTCCACTTT.

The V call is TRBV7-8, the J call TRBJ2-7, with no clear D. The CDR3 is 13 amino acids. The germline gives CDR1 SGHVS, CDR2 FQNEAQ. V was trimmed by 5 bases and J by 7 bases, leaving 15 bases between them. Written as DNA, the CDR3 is TGTGCCAGCAGCCCCTTCCAGTCTGATGAGCAGTACTTC. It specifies CASSPFQSDEQYF.